The clone carrying this T cell receptor beta chain came up a few times. Its antigen is unidentified. Each CDR3 protein is one row after TCRdb ran MiXCR on the RACE reads. The data contain over 65,000 distinct CDR3 sequences, about 9.9% of them singletons. This CDR3 spans 15 amino acids. V gave up 4 bases and J gave up 2 bases, with 18 bases separating them. Germline V gene data show CDR1 as SQVTM and CDR2 as ANQGSEA. Described time point: patch test 2, 6 weeks after DPC sensitization. Treatment denoted: therapeutic diphenylcyclopropenone sensitization with weekly scalp DPC. This entry belongs to a study of human T cells and chemical hapten exposure. About the research overall: Reading of the patch tests, which applied 0.01% DPC to the upper back, occurred at 6 days. General observations from the study: Expanded TCR counts at PT1 went up together with patch test score, a positive correlation.

Material: whole blood, obtained in connection with sensitization to the hapten diphenylcyclopropenone (DPC). This sequence originates from a man aged 18-30 years with alopecia areata. Some clones in this sample may be carry-over from other donors' samples. The V and J genes are TRBV29-1 and TRBJ2-7, with D perhaps TRBD1 (5 bases). The CDR3: CSVVGLPTAPYEQYF. The DNA of the CDR3 is TGCAGCGTTGTCGGCCTTCCGACAGCCCCCTACGAGCAGTACTTC.